The 27 T cell receptor beta chains below come from one sample, sequenced in a study of regulatory T cells in long-lasting Graves disease. Time point indicated: newly diagnosed GD, antithyroid drugs for less than 3 months. Making the TCR library involved RNA that had been extracted from PBMCs. Building the TCR beta libraries relied on iRepertoire HTBI primers, and CDR3 regions underwent Arm-PCR. MiXCR, applied by TCRdb to the multiplex PCR reads, yields one record per CDR3 protein. The sample records 400,000 to 550,000 distinct CDR3 sequences, around 15% being singletons. These records were also assigned to another study, of T cells in Graves' hyperthyroidism and ophthalmopathy.

This sample comprised peripheral blood mononuclear cells (PBMCs), obtained at new diagnosis, from a patient treated with antithyroid drugs. Receptors were obtained from a woman between 25 and 40 years old with Graves disease.

The table lists this clonotype with a count of one. V usage is TRBV19 and J usage is TRBJ2-2; 7 nucleotides agree with TRBD1. This CDR3 has 15 residues. V gave up 7 bases and J gave up 0 bases; unmatched junction bases: 5. Germline CDR1 and CDR2: LNHDA and SQIVND (reference sequence). This CDR3 is CASIKGASNTGELFF. The CDR3 region has the DNA TGTGCCAGTATTAAGGGGGCCTCGAACACCGGGGAGCTGTTTTTT.

At least ten counts were recorded for this clonotype. The J gene is TRBJ2-7, the V gene TRBV20-1; D may be TRBD1 or TRBD2 (5 bases each). Germline CDR1 is DFQATT and CDR2 is SNEGSKA (reference sequence). The ends were cut back, 2 bases at V and 2 bases at J, with 22 bases in the middle. The CDR3 contains 17 residues. The CDR3 nucleotides read TGCAGTGCTAGATCCCCGTCCGGGGCGAAAGGGGCCTACGAGCAGTACTTC. Protein product: CSARSPSGAKGAYEQYF.

In this sample, this clonotype turned up many times. The V and J genes are TRBV12-3 or TRBV12-4 and TRBJ1-2; a weak D match, TRBD1 (5 bases). The V gene lost 2 bases and the J gene lost 3 bases, with 13 bases spanning the gap. This CDR3 has 15 amino acids. CDR3: CASSLKRGSDYGYTF. CDR3 sequence (DNA): TGTGCCAGCAGTTTAAAGCGGGGGTCGGACTATGGCTACACCTTC.

This chain uses TRBV29-1 with TRBJ2-4; 12 bases line up with TRBD1. The CDR3 is made up of 13 amino acids. CDR1 is SQVTM, CDR2 ANQGSEA, per germline. The junction had 5 bases not matched to a gene; V was cut back by 6 bases and J by 8 bases. The CDR3 here is CSVAGQGAYIQYF. CDR3 in DNA: TGCAGCGTCGCGGGACAGGGGGCTTACATTCAGTACTTC.

This clonotype showed up many times. The gene calls are TRBV7-2 and TRBJ2-5, with 15 positions matching TRBD2. CDR3 length: 19 amino acids. J gave up 0 bases and V 2 bases, and 7 bases lay outside the gene matches. The V gene's germline CDR1 is SGHTA and CDR2 FQGNSA. CDR3 region: CASSLRGTSGRRYQETQYF. The CDR3 region has the DNA TGTGCCAGCAGCTTACGAGGGACTAGCGGGAGGAGGTACCAAGAGACCCAGTACTTC.

The CDR3 DNA reads as TGCAGCGTTGACCCATCCGGGGGGGAGCTGTTTTTT. This translates into CSVDPSGGELFF. This chain connects TRBV29-1 to TRBJ2-2; the D is unclear. The germline V gene encodes CDR1 SQVTM and CDR2 ANQGSEA. V lost 3 bases and J 8 bases, leaving 10 bases between the germline ends. The CDR3 has 12 residues.

This clonotype was recorded at least ten times. CDR3 loop: CSARGPGLAVPTDTQYF. The CDR3 DNA reads as TGCAGTGCTAGAGGGCCGGGACTAGCGGTTCCCACAGATACGCAGTATTTT. The gene calls are TRBV20-1 and TRBJ2-3, with 11 bases that match TRBD2. Trimming removed 1 base from V and 2 bases from J; junction bases left unmatched: 8. The CDR3 sequence is 17 residues long. Germline CDR1 is DFQATT and CDR2 is SNEGSKA (reference sequence).

This clonotype was counted between two and nine times. The CDR3 coding sequence is TGCAGTGCTAGGGACTACAGGAATACTAGCAACTATGGCTACACCTTC. Encoded protein: CSARDYRNTSNYGYTF. The rearrangement links TRBV20-1 to TRBJ1-2, with D maybe TRBD1 (5 bases). The germline V gene encodes CDR1 DFQATT and CDR2 SNEGSKA (reference sequence). This CDR3 comprises 16 residues. V was shortened by 3 bases and J by 2 bases, with 19 bases between the two germline ends.

This clonotype was detected only a few times. J is TRBJ2-6 and V is TRBV29-1; no definite D call. Germline CDR1 is SQVTM and CDR2 is ANQGSEA. V shed 0 bases and J shed 4 bases, with 10 bases lying between them. This CDR3 is built from 15 residues. The CDR3 loop reads CSVEDRTAGANVLTF. CDR3 bases: TGCAGCGTTGAAGATCGTACAGCCGGGGCCAACGTCCTGACTTTC.

The chain couples TRBV7-9 to TRBJ1-1; TRBD1 might be the D (5 bases). This CDR3 is built from 17 residues. Germline V gene sequence: CDR1 SEHNR, CDR2 FQNEAQ (reference sequence). Trimming removed 5 bases from V and 1 base from J, with 20 bases in between. The CDR3 region has the DNA TGTGCCAGCAGCCCGCGCCGCGGGCGGGGGTCGAACACTGAAGCTTTCTTT. Its protein is CASSPRRGRGSNTEAFF.

The rearrangement uses TRBV2 and TRBJ1-2, with 12 positions matching TRBD1. The CDR3 extends over 16 amino acids. Looked up from germline, CDR1 is SNHLY and CDR2 is FYNNEI. V lost 5 bases, J lost 4 bases, and 8 bases stayed unmatched. The CDR3 spells CASSLSGTGGTYGYTF. As DNA, the CDR3 is TGTGCCAGCAGTTTATCCGGGACAGGGGGCACCTATGGCTACACCTTC.

Ten or more counts support this clonotype. The chain is built from TRBV12-3 or TRBV12-4 and TRBJ1-2, with 8 bases identical to TRBD1. V was pared by 6 bases and J by 1 base, with 7 bases of the junction left unmatched. This CDR3 is built from 15 residues. CDR3 sequence (DNA): TGTGCCAGCAGGACTGGACAGGGACATAACTATGGCTACACCTTC. Translating it yields CASRTGQGHNYGYTF.

This clonotype was observed at least ten times. The chain carries TRBV12-3 or TRBV12-4 and TRBJ2-7; the D gene is possibly TRBD2 (6 bases). This CDR3 contains 14 residues. V was clipped by 3 bases and J by 9 bases, with 18 bases between them. The CDR3: CASSLGRDLIGQYF. The CDR3 DNA follows: TGTGCCAGCAGTTTGGGGCGGGATCTAATCGGGCAGTACTTC.

To note about this clonotype: This may arise from a read error, as a much more abundant clone is one base away. The chain joins TRBV11-1 to TRBJ1-1; D is unresolved. Germline CDR1 is SGHAT and CDR2 is FQDESV (reference sequence). The CDR3 extends over 17 amino acids. In DNA form, the CDR3 reads TGTGCCAGCAGCTCCTCTCTGGTGGGATGGGCGAACACTGAAGCTCTCTTT. Protein sequence: CASSSSLVGWANTEALF.

Ten or more counts support this clonotype. The chain links TRBV2 to TRBJ1-1, with D uncertain. V dropped 4 bases and J dropped 0 bases, with 12 bases sitting between them. Per the germline V gene, CDR1 is SNHLY and CDR2 is FYNNEI. The CDR3 totals 15 residues. The CDR3 coding sequence is TGTGCCAGCAGTGGGGTGGCAGTTGTGAACACTGAAGCTTTCTTT. Translated, it gives CASSGVAVVNTEAFF.

This clonotype was seen many times. The chain recombines TRBV6-1 with TRBJ2-7, with D tentatively TRBD1 or TRBD2 (5 bases each). The CDR3 loop spans 14 amino acids. The germline V gene has CDR1 MNHNS and CDR2 SASEGT. Deletions cut 7 bases from V and 3 bases from J, with 16 bases between. CDR3 in amino acids: CASIPRDAVYEQYF. CDR3 nucleotides: TGTGCCAGCATCCCCCGGGACGCCGTCTACGAGCAGTACTTC.

This clonotype was seen ten or more times. At one of its ends the junction is not consistent with the germline gene, which may arise from a read error. The chain employs TRBV7-6 and TRBJ2-5, with TRBD1 matching over 8 bases. The CDR3 sequence is 19 residues long. Germline V CDR1 and CDR2: SGHVS, FNYEAQ. CDR3 in amino acids: CASTLEEQGEPVQLETQYF. In nucleotides, the CDR3 is TGTGCCAGCACCTTAGAAGAACAGGGGGAGCCGGTCCAGTTAGAGACCCAGTACTTC.

This clonotype was observed at least ten times. The chain has TRBV7-8 and TRBJ2-3; D possibly matches TRBD1 or TRBD2 (6 bases each). Germline V gene sequence: CDR1 SGHVS, CDR2 FQNEAQ. This CDR3 has 16 residues. V was shortened by 6 bases and J by 0 bases, with 16 bases between the two germline ends. The chain's CDR3 is CASRSRWGASTDTQYF. The CDR3 bases are TGTGCCAGCAGGTCCCGTTGGGGGGCTAGCACAGATACGCAGTATTTT.

The sample holds many counts of this clonotype. This chain joins TRBV12-5 and TRBJ1-1, with TRBD1 as a possible D gene (5 bases). Germline V gene lookup returns CDR1 LGHNT and CDR2 FRNRAP. V was clipped by 1 base and J by 3 bases, with 12 bases between them. The CDR3 covers 15 residues. The CDR3: CASGLARGRDTEAFF. The CDR3 DNA reads as TGTGCTAGTGGTTTGGCGCGGGGACGTGACACTGAAGCTTTCTTT.

Comment on this clonotype: A clone one base away is much larger, so this may be a read error. The chain is built from TRBV3-1 and TRBJ1-6; no clear D gene. Germline CDR1 and CDR2: LGHDT and YNNKEL (reference sequence). The CDR3 covers 13 residues. The CDR3 is CASSLVVNSPRHF. The DNA for the CDR3 is TGTGCCAGCAGCCTGGTCGTGAATTCACCCCGCCACTTT.

This clonotype was observed at least ten times. The genes are TRBV3-1 and TRBJ2-7; D is unclear. V lost 1 base to trimming and J lost 2 bases, with 12 bases between them. Germline lookup yields CDR1 LGHDT and CDR2 YNNKEL (reference sequence). CDR3 length equals 15 residues. As DNA, the CDR3 is TGTGCCAGCAGCCAAGCTTGGGTCGTGGCCTACGAGCAGTACTTC. Residues: CASSQAWVVAYEQYF.

This clonotype came up many times. V usage is TRBV2 and J usage is TRBJ2-7; 10 bases match TRBD2. This CDR3 has 18 amino acids. The V gene's germline CDR1 is SNHLY and CDR2 FYNNEI. The V segment lost 10 bases and the J segment 1 base; nucleotides outside the gene matches: 19. The CDR3 loop is CATSGAGSPSGSSYEQYF. The CDR3 nucleotides read TGTGCCACCTCGGGGGCAGGGAGCCCTAGCGGGAGTTCCTACGAGCAGTACTTC.

This clonotype was detected ten times or more. In DNA form, the CDR3 reads TGTGCCAGCAAACCGGGACAGGGGGCTTACGAGCAGTACTTC. Translating gives CASKPGQGAYEQYF. V usage is TRBV6-1 and J usage is TRBJ2-7; 12 nucleotides match TRBD1. The germline gives CDR1 MNHNS, CDR2 SASEGT. V trimming: 7 bases; J trimming: 4 bases; junction bases outside the gene matches: 5. There are 14 residues in the CDR3.

Note on this clonotype: Given a far larger clone just one base away, this is likely a sequencing read error. V and J are TRBV7-2 and TRBJ2-5; 14 bases fit TRBD2. In germline, CDR1 is SGHTA, CDR2 FQGNSA. The CDR3 extends over 16 amino acids. CDR3 loop: CASSGLAGGHQETKYF. CDR3 nucleotide sequence: TGTGCCAGCAGCGGACTAGCGGGAGGTCACCAGGAGACCAAGTACTTC.

Points on this clonotype: A much larger clone sits a single nucleotide away, making a read error possible. V is TRBV7-3 and J is TRBJ2-1; 11 bases fit TRBD2. Trimming removed 8 bases from V and 12 bases from J; junction bases left unmatched: 15. The CDR3 sequence is 15 residues long. Germline V gives CDR1 SGHTA, CDR2 FQGTGA. CDR3 region: CASCDGTSGMNTQFF. The CDR3 region has the DNA TGTGCCAGCTGCGACGGGACTAGCGGAATGAATACGCAGTTCTTC.

The gene calls are TRBV7-3 and TRBJ2-3; 7 nucleotides match TRBD2. J lost 6 bases, V lost 7 bases, and 10 bases had no gene match. The germline V gene has CDR1 SGHTA and CDR2 FQGTGA. This CDR3 spans 14 amino acids. The CDR3 DNA is TGTGCCAGCAAAGAGGGAGGGCCTAGGGATACGCAGTATTTT. This codes for CASKEGGPRDTQYF.

Note on this clonotype: Possible read error: a much larger clone is one base away. The chain uses TRBV28 and TRBJ2-6, with D hard to call. V was clipped by 6 bases and J by 4 bases, with 16 bases between them. CDR1 MDHEN and CDR2 SYDVKM come from the germline V gene. The CDR3 sequence is 16 residues long. The CDR3 DNA reads TGTGCCAGCAGCCCGGGCTTCCCTCTGGGGGCCAACGTCCTGACTTTC. Protein product: CASSPGFPLGANVLTF.